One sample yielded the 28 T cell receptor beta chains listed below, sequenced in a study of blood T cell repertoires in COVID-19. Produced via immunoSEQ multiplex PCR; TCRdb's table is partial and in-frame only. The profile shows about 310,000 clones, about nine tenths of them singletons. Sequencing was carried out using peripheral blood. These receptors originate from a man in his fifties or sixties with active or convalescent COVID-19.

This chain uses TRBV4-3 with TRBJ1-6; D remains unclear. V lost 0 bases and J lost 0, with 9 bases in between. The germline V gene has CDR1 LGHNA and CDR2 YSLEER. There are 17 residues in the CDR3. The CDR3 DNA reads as TGCGCCAGCAGCCAAGATGTGTCGAGCTCCTATAATTCACCCCTCCACTTT. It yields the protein CASSQDVSSSYNSPLHF.

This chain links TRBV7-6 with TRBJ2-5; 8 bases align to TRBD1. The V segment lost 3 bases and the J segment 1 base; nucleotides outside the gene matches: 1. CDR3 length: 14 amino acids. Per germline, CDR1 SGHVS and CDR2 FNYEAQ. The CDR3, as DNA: TGTGCCAGCAGCTTCAGGGGGCCCCAAGAGACCCAGTACTTC. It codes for CASSFRGPQETQYF. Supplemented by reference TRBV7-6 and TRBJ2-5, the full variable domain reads GAGVSQSPRYKVTKRGQDVALRCDPISGHVSLYWYRQALGQGPEFLTYFNYEAQQDKSGLPNDRFSAERPEGSISTLTIQRTEQRDSAMYRCASSFRGPQETQYFGPGTRLLVL.

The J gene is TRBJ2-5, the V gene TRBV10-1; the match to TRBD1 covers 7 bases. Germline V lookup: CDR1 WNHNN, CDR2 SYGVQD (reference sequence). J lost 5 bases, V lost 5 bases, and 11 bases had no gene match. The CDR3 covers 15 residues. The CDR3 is CASSRSRGHGETQYF. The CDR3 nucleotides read TGCGCCAGCAGTCGCAGTAGGGGGCATGGGGAGACCCAGTACTTC.

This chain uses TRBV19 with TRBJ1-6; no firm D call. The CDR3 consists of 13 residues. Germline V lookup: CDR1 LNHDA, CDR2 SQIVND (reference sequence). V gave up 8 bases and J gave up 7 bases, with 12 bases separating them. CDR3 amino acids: CASLEQPNSPLHF. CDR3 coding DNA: TGTGCCAGTCTGGAACAGCCAAATTCACCCCTCCACTTT.

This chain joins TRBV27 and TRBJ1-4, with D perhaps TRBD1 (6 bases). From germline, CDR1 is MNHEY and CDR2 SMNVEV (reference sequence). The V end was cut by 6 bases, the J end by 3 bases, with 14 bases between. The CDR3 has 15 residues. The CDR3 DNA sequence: TGTGCCAGCAGATCTCCAGGGGCGTCTAATGAAAAACTGTTTTTT. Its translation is CASRSPGASNEKLFF. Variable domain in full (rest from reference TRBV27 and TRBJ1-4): EAQVTQNPRYLITVTGKKLTVTCSQNMNHEYMSWYRQDPGLGLRQIYYSMNVEVTDKGDVPEGYKVSRKEKRNFPLILESPSPNQTSLYFCASRSPGASNEKLFFGSGTQLSVL.

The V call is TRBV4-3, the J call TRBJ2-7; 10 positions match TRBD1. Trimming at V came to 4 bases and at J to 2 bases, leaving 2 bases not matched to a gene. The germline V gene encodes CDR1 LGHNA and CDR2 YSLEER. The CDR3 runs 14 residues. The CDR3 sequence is CASSPGTGAYEQYF. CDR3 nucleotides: TGCGCCAGCAGCCCCGGGACAGGGGCCTACGAGCAGTACTTC.

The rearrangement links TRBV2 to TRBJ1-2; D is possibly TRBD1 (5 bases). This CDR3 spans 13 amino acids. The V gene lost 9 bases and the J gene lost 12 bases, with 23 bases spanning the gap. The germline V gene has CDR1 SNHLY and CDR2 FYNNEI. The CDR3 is CASRFKMEGSDTF. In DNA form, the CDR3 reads TGTGCCAGTCGTTTCAAAATGGAGGGGTCGGACACCTTC.

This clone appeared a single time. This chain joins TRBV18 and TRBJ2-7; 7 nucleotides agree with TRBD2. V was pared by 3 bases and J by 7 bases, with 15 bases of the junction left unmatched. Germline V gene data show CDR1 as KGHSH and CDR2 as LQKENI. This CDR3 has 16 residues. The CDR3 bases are TGTGCCAGCTCACCGTCTAGCGGAGCTGACCTGCGGGAGCAGTACTTC. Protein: CASSPSSGADLREQYF.

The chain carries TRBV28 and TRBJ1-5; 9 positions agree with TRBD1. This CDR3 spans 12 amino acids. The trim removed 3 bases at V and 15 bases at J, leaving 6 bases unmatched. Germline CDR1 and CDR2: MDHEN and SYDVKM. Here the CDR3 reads CASSLGDRDRHF. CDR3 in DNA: TGTGCCAGCAGTTTGGGGGACAGGGATCGGCATTTT.

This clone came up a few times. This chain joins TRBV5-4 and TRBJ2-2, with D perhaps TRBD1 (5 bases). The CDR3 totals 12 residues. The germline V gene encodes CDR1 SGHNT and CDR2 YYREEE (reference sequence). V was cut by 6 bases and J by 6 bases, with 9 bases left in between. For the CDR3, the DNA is TGTGCCAGCAACAAACAGGCCGGGGAGCTGTTTTTT. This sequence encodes CASNKQAGELFF.

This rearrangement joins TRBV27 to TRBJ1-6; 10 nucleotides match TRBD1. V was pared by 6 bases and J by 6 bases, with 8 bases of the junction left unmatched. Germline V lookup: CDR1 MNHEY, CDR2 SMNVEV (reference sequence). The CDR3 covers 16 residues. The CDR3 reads CASSKTGGWINSPLHF. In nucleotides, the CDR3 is TGTGCCAGCAGCAAGACAGGGGGCTGGATTAATTCACCCCTCCACTTT.

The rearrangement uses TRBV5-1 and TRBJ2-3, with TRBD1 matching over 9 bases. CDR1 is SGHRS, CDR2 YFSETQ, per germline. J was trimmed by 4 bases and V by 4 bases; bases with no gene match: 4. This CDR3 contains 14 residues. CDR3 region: CASSTRTGADTQYF. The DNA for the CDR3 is TGCGCCAGCAGCACCCGGACAGGGGCAGATACGCAGTATTTT. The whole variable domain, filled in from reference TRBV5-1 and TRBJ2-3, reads KAGVTQTPRYLIKTRGQQVTLSCSPISGHRSVSWYQQTPGQGLQFLFEYFSETQRNKGNFPGRFSGRQFSNSRSEMNVSTLELGDSALYLCASSTRTGADTQYFGPGTRLTVL.

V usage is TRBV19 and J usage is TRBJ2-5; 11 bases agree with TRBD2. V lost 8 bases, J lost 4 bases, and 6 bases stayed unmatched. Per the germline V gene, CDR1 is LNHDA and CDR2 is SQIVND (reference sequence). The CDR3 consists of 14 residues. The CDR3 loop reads CASYSGRAGETQYF. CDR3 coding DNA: TGTGCCAGTTATAGCGGGAGGGCTGGAGAGACCCAGTACTTC.

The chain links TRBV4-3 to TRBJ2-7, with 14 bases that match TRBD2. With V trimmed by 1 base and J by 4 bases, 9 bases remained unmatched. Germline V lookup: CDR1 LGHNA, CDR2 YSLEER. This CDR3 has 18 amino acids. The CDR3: CASSQATGGTSGGYEQYF. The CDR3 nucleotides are TGCGCCAGCAGCCAAGCTACCGGCGGGACTAGCGGGGGATACGAGCAGTACTTC.

Here the CDR3 DNA reads TGTGCCAGCAGCCAAGAGGCTAGGACTTTGCTCTACAATGAGCAGTTCTTC. Translating gives CASSQEARTLLYNEQFF. The chain is built from TRBV14 and TRBJ2-1; D is perhaps TRBD2 (5 bases). CDR1 is SGHDN and CDR2 is FVKESK in the germline V gene. CDR3 length equals 17 residues. V lost 0 bases and J lost 3, with 15 bases in between.

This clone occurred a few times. CDR3 DNA sequence: TGTGCCAGCAGCCAAACGTCAAGGGGGCCCTCGGGCTATGGCTACACCTTC. Its translation is CASSQTSRGPSGYGYTF. V and J are TRBV4-2 and TRBJ1-2; TRBD1 matches 7 bases. This CDR3 has 17 residues. Germline V gene lookup returns CDR1 LGHNA and CDR2 YNFKEQ. J lost 4 bases, V lost 2 bases, and 13 bases had no gene match.

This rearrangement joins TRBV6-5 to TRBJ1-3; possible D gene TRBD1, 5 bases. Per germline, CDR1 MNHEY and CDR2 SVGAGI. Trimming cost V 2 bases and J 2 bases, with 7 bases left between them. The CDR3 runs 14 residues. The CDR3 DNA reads TGTGCCAGCAGTTACGGGGGGACTGGAAACACCATATATTTT. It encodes CASSYGGTGNTIYF.

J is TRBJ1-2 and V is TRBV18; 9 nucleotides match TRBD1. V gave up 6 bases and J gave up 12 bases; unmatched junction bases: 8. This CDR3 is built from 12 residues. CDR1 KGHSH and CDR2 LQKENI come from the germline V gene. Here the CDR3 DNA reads TGTGCCAGCTCGCGGGACAGGGCGTTAAACACCTTC. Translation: CASSRDRALNTF.

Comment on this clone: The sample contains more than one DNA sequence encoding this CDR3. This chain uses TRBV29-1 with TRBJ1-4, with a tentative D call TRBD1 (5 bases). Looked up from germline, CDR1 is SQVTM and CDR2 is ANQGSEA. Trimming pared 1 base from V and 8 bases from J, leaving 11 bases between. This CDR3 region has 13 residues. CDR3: CSVEANRGEKLFF. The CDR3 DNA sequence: TGCAGCGTTGAAGCAAACCGGGGGGAAAAACTGTTTTTT.

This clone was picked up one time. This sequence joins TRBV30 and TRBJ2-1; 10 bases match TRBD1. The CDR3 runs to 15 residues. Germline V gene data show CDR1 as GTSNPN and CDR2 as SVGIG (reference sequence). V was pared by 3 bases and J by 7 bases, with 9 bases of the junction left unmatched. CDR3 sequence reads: CAWSLGDRGKNEQFF. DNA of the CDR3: TGTGCCTGGAGCCTCGGGGACAGGGGAAAAAATGAGCAGTTCTTC.

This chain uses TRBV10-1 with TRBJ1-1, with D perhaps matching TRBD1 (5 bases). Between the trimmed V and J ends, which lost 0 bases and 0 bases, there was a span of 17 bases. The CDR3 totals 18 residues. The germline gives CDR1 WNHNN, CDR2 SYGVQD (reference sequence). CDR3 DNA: TGCGCCAGCAGTGAGTCAGTGCGGCGGGGGAGATTGAACACTGAAGCTTTCTTT. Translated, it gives CASSESVRRGRLNTEAFF.

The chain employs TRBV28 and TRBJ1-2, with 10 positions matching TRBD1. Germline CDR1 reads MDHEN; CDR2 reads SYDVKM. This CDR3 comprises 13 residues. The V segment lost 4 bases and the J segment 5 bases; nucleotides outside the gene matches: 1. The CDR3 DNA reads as TGTGCCAGCAGTTGGGACAGGGGTTATGGCTACACCTTC. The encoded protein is CASSWDRGYGYTF.

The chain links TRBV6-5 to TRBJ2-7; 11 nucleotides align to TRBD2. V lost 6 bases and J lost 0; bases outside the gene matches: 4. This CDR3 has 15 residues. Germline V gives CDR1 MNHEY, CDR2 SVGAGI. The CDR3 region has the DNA TGTGCCAGCAGGTCACTAGCGGGGGCCTCCTACGAGCAGTACTTC. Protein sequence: CASRSLAGASYEQYF.

As DNA, the CDR3 is TGTGCCATCAGTGAGAGACAGATTAGTGAAGCTTTCTTT. It yields the protein CAISERQISEAFF. The chain combines TRBV10-3 with TRBJ1-1; tentative D call: TRBD1 (5 bases). Germline CDR1 reads ENHRY; CDR2 reads SYGVKD. Trimming left V 2 bases short and J 7 bases short, with 11 bases between. CDR3 length: 13 residues.

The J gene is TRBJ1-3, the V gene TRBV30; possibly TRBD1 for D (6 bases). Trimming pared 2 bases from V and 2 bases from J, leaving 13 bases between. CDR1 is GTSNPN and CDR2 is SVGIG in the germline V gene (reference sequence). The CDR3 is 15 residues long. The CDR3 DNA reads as TGTGCCTGGAGTCAGGGGCTTACGGCTGGAAACACCATATATTTT. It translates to CAWSQGLTAGNTIYF. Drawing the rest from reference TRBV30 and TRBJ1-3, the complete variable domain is SQTIHQWPATLVQPVGSPLSLECTVEGTSNPNLYWYRQAAGRGLQLLFYSVGIGQISSEVPQNLSASRPQDRQFILSSKKLLLSDSGFYLCAWSQGLTAGNTIYFGEGSWLTVV.

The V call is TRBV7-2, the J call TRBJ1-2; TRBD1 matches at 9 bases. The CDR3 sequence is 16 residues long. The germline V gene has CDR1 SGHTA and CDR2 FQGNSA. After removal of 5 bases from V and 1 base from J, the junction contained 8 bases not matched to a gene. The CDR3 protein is CASSPGQGEINYGYTF. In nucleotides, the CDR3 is TGTGCCAGCAGCCCGGGACAGGGAGAAATTAACTATGGCTACACCTTC.

In DNA form, the CDR3 reads TGTGCCAGCAGTGAAACAGGGGGACTCACTGAAGCTTTCTTT. Translation: CASSETGGLTEAFF. This sequence joins TRBV6-1 and TRBJ1-1, with 8 bases that match TRBD1. Germline V gives CDR1 MNHNS, CDR2 SASEGT. V dropped 2 bases and J dropped 4; count of bases not matched to a gene: 3. The CDR3 extends over 14 amino acids.

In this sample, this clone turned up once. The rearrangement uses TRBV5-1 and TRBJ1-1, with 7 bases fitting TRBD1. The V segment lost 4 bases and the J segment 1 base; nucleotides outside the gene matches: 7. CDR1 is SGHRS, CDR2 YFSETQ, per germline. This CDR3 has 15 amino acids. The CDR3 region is CASSAQDRTNTEAFF. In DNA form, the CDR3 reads TGCGCCAGCAGCGCCCAGGACAGGACGAACACTGAAGCTTTCTTT.